The rows below give T cell receptor beta chains drawn from one sample of a study of cytomegalovirus exposure and HLA in healthy donors. Sequencing used immunoSEQ multiplex PCR; TCRdb keeps in-frame clones, though not all of them. Altogether 150,000 or so clones are present, roughly 90% being singletons, with the ten largest covering 20% to 25%. Input material: PBMCs. These receptor sequences come from a young man in good health and CMV-seropositive. The CDR3 runs from the conserved cysteine through the conserved F or W. Each record gives: clone size, V gene, J gene, D gene, CDR3 DNA, CDR3 protein. A D gene is named only where the DNA matches it firmly. Not every row has a clone size; where given, it reads once, few, many or a size class.

abundance: -; v_gene: TRBV18; j_gene: TRBJ2-7; d_gene: TRBD2; CDR3nt: TGTGCCAGCTCACCAGCTAGCGGGAAGTACGAGCAGTACTTC; CDR3aa: CASSPASGKYEQYF
abundance: -; v_gene: TRBV6-6; j_gene: TRBJ2-3; d_gene: TRBD2; CDR3nt: TGTGCCAGCAGTTCCGCGGGACTAGCGGCAACAGATACGCAGTATTTT; CDR3aa: CASSSAGLAATDTQYF
abundance: -; v_gene: TRBV25-1; j_gene: TRBJ2-6; d_gene: TRBD2; CDR3nt: TGTGCCAGCAGCGTAGGGAGGGTCTCTGGGGCCAACGTCCTGACTTTC; CDR3aa: CASSVGRVSGANVLTF
abundance: -; v_gene: TRBV7-9; j_gene: TRBJ2-2; d_gene: -; CDR3nt: TGTGCCAGCAGCGGGGGGAGGACCGGGGAGCTGTTTTTT; CDR3aa: CASSGGRTGELFF
abundance: -; v_gene: TRBV7-2; j_gene: TRBJ2-7; d_gene: -; CDR3nt: TGTGCCAGCAGCTCCTCGGCCTACCTAGCCTCGGAGCAGTACTTC; CDR3aa: CASSSSAYLASEQYF
abundance: -; v_gene: TRBV11-2; j_gene: TRBJ2-7; d_gene: -; CDR3nt: TGTGCCAGCAGCTTTACTCCCGGGACTCCCCCCGCGGAGCAGTACTTC; CDR3aa: CASSFTPGTPPAEQYF
abundance: -; v_gene: TRBV13; j_gene: TRBJ2-6; d_gene: -; CDR3nt: TGTGCCAGCAGCTTAGAGGGAGCCTCTGGGGCCAACGTCCTGACTTTC; CDR3aa: CASSLEGASGANVLTF
abundance: -; v_gene: TRBV7-9; j_gene: TRBJ2-7; d_gene: -; CDR3nt: TGTGCCAGCAGCTCTTCGGCCTACGAGCAGTACTTC; CDR3aa: CASSSSAYEQYF
abundance: -; v_gene: TRBV11-2; j_gene: TRBJ2-7; d_gene: TRBD1; CDR3nt: TGTGCCAGCAGCTTAACCCGGACAGGGGGCAGCGACGAGCAGTACTTC; CDR3aa: CASSLTRTGGSDEQYF
abundance: -; v_gene: TRBV9; j_gene: TRBJ2-6; d_gene: TRBD1; CDR3nt: TGTGCCAGCTCTACACTGGGACAGGAAGCCTCTGGGGCCAACGTCCTGACTTTC; CDR3aa: CASSTLGQEASGANVLTF
abundance: -; v_gene: TRBV2; j_gene: TRBJ2-3; d_gene: TRBD2; CDR3nt: TGTGCCAGCAGTGAAAGCCTCAGGGTGGGTAGCGGGAAAGTGGATACGCAGTATTTT; CDR3aa: CASSESLRVGSGKVDTQYF
abundance: -; v_gene: TRBV25-1; j_gene: TRBJ2-1; d_gene: -; CDR3nt: TGTGCCAGCAGTGAATATAACTACCGAATTGAGCAGTTCTTC; CDR3aa: CASSEYNYRIEQFF
abundance: few; v_gene: TRBV19; j_gene: TRBJ2-4; d_gene: -; CDR3nt: TGTGCCAGTAGCCCCCCGGGGGAACGGGCCAAAAACATTCAGTACTTC; CDR3aa: CASSPPGERAKNIQYF
abundance: -; v_gene: TRBV10-3; j_gene: TRBJ2-3; d_gene: -; CDR3nt: TGTGCCATCAGTGAGGGGCTAGCAGGCGATACGCAGTATTTT; CDR3aa: CAISEGLAGDTQYF
abundance: -; v_gene: TRBV11-1; j_gene: TRBJ2-1; d_gene: TRBD1; CDR3nt: TGTGCCAGCAGCTTAGGACAGGGGACAGATGAGCAGTTCTTC; CDR3aa: CASSLGQGTDEQFF
abundance: -; v_gene: TRBV6-5; j_gene: TRBJ1-6; d_gene: -; CDR3nt: TGTGCCAGCAGTTTAACAGGCCGCTCCTATAATTCACCCCTCCACTTT; CDR3aa: CASSLTGRSYNSPLHF